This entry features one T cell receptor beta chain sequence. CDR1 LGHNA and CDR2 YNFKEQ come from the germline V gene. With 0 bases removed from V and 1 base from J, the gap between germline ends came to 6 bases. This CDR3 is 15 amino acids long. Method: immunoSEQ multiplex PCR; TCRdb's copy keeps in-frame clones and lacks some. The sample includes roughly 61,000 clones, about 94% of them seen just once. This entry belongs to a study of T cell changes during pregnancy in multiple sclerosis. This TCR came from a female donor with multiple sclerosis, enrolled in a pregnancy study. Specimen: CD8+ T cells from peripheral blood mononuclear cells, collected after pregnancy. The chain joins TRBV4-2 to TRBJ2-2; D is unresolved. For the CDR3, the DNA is TGTGCCAGCAGCCAAGATCCCGGGAACACCGGGGAGCTGTTTTTT. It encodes CASSQDPGNTGELFF.